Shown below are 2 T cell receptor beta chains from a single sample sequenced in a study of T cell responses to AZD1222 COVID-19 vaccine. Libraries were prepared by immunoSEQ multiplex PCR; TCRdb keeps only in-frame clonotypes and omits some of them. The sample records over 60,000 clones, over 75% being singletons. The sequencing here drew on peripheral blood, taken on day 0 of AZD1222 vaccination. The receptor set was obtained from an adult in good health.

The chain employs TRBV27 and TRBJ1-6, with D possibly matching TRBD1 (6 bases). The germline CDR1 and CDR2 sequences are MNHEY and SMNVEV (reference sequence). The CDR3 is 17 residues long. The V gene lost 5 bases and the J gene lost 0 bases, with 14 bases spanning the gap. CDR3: CASSRGGRSSYNSPLHF. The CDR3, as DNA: TGTGCCAGCAGTCGGGGGGGGCGGAGCTCCTATAATTCACCCCTCCACTTT.

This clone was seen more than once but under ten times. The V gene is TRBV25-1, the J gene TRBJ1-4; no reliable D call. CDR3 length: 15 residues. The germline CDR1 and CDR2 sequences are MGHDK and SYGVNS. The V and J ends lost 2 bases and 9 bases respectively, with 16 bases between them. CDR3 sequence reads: CASSEADGLMKKLFF. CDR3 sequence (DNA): TGTGCCAGCAGTGAAGCGGACGGCCTGATGAAAAAACTGTTTTTT.